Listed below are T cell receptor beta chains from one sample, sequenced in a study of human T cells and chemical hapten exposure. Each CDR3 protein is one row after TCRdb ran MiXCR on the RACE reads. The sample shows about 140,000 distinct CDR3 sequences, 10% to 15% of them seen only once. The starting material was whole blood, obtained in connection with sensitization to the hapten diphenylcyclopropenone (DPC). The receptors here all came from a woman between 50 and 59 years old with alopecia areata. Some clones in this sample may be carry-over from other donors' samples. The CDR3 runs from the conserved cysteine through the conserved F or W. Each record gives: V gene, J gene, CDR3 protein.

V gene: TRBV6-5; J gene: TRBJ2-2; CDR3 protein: CASSPGLAGTGELFF
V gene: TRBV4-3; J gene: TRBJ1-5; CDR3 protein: CASSQDLVRGNQPQHF
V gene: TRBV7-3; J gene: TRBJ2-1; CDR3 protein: CASSPSSGQAGVNEQFF
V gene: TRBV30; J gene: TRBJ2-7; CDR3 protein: CAWSVSRASGHYEQYF
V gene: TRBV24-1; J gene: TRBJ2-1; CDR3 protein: CATSDPAGTSRDEQFF
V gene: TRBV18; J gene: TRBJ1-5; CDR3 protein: CASSPTELNQPQHF
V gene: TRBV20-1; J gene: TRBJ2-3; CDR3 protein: CSARDAGFPDTQYF
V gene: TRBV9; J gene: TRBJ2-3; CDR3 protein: CASSGTGTSGTDTQYF
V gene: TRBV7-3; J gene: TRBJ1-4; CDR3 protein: CASSDRAGEKLFF
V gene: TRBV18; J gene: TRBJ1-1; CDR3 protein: CASSPQQGAQGSNTEAFF
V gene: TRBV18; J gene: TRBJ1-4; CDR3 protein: CASSPRREDEKLFF
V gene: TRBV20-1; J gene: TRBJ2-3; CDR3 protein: CSARPSGRAAVDTQYF
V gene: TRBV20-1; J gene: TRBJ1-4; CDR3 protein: CSAVQGAREKLFF
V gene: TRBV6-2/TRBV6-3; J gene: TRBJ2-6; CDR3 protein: CASRQYNTSPGANVLTF
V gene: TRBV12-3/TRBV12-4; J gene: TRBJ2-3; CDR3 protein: CASSLVVSGTDTQYF
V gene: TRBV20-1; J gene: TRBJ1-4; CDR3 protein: CSASSGELGEKLFF
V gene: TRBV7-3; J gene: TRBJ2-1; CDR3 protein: CASSLMAPSSYNEQFF
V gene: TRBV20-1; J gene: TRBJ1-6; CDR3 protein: CSATVTGNSPLHF
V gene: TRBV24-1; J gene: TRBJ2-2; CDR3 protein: CATSEPGTGVLNTGELFF
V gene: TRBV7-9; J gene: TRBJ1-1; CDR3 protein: CASSDRADTEAFF